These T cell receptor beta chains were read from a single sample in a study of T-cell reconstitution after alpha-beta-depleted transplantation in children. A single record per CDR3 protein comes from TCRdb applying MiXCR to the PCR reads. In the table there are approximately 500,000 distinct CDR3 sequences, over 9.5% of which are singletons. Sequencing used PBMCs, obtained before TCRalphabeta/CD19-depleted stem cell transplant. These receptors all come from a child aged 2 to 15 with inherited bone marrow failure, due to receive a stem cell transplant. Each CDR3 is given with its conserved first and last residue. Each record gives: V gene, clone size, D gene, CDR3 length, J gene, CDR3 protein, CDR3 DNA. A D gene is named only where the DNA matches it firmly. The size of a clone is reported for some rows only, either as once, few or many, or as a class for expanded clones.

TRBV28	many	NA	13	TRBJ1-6	CASSFRGGSPLHF	TGTGCCAGCAGCTTCAGGGGAGGTTCACCCCTCCACTTT
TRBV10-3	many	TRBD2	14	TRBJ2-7	CAINPGGTRYEQYF	TGTGCCATCAATCCGGGAGGAACCCGCTACGAGCAGTACTTC
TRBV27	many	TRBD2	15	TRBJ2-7	CASSFPGSGSDEQYF	TGTGCCAGCAGTTTCCCTGGAAGCGGGAGTGACGAGCAGTACTTC
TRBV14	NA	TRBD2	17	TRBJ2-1	CASSQGGGLAGVEEQFF	TGTGCCAGCAGCCAAGGGGGGGGACTAGCGGGTGTCGAGGAGCAGTTCTTC
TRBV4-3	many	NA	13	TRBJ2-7	CASSQGRRYEQYF	TGCGCCAGCAGCCAGGGTCGGCGCTACGAGCAGTACTTC
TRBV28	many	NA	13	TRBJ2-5	CASSFSDQETQYF	TGTGCCAGCAGTTTTAGTGATCAAGAGACCCAGTACTTC
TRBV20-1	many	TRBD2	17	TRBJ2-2	CSAPSGASGSYTGELFF	TGCAGTGCTCCCTCGGGGGCTAGCGGGAGCTACACCGGGGAGCTGTTTTTT
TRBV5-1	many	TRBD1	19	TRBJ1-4	CASSHSLLTGKGLNEKLFF	TGCGCCAGCAGCCATTCTTTGTTGACAGGGAAGGGGCTTAATGAAAAACTGTTTTTT
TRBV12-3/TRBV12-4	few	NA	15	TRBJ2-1	CASTRFGSGENEQFF	TGTGCCAGCACCCGGTTCGGTAGCGGAGAAAATGAGCAGTTCTTC
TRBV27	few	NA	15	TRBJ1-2	CASSLYPGFNYGYTF	TGTGCCAGCAGTTTATATCCAGGTTTTAACTATGGCTACACCTTC
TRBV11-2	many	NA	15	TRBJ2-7	CASSLDPWTAYEQYF	TGTGCCAGCAGCTTAGATCCCTGGACGGCTTACGAGCAGTACTTC
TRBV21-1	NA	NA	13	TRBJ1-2	CASSKPRGYGYTF	TGTGCCAGCAGCAAGCCCAGGGGCTATGGCTACACCTTC
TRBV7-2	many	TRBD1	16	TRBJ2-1	CASIPWTGGSYNEQFF	TGTGCCAGCATCCCTTGGACAGGGGGCTCCTACAATGAGCAGTTCTTC
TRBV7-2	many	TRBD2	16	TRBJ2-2	CASSPRLARNTGELFF	TGTGCCAGCAGCCCACGACTAGCCCGGAACACCGGGGAGCTGTTTTTT
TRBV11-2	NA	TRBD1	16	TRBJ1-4	CASSLDRRDRNEKLFF	TGTGCCAGCAGCTTAGACCGCCGGGACAGGAATGAAAAACTGTTTTTT
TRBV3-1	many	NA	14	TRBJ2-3	CASSREYVTDTQYF	TGTGCCAGCAGCCGGGAGTACGTCACAGATACGCAGTATTTT
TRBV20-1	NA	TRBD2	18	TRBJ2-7	CSARAPGLAGPKSYEQYF	TGCAGTGCTAGAGCTCCGGGACTAGCGGGTCCCAAATCCTACGAGCAGTACTTC
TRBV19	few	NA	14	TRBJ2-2	CASSPGRHTGELFF	TGTGCCAGTAGTCCCGGGCGGCACACCGGGGAGCTGTTTTTT
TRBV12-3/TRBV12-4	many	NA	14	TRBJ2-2	CASTWELYGGELFF	TGTGCCAGCACCTGGGAGTTGTATGGCGGGGAGCTGTTTTTT
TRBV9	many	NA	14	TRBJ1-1	CASSWSGGNTEAFF	TGTGCCAGCAGCTGGTCCGGGGGGAACACTGAAGCTTTCTTT
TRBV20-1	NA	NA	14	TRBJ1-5	CSARDYRVGQPRHF	TGCAGTGCTAGAGATTACAGGGTCGGTCAGCCCCGGCATTTT
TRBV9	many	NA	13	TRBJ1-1	CASSVGSNTEAFF	TGTGCCAGCAGCGTAGGATCGAACACTGAAGCTTTCTTT
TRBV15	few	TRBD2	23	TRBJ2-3	CATSRGTLTLIGTSGSSTDTQYF	TGTGCCACCAGCAGAGGGACCCTAACTCTTATCGGGACTAGCGGATCTAGCACAGATACGCAGTATTTT
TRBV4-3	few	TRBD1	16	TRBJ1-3	CASSQEGTVSGNTIYF	TGCGCCAGCAGCCAAGAAGGGACAGTCTCTGGAAACACCATATATTTT
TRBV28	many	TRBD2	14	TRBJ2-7	CATGAGRGLAEQYF	TGTGCCACTGGGGCGGGTAGAGGACTAGCCGAGCAGTACTTC
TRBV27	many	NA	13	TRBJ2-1	CASSVYSYNEQFF	TGTGCCAGCAGTGTTTATAGCTACAATGAGCAGTTCTTC
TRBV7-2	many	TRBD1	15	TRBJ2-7	CASKNTGVSGYEQYF	TGTGCCAGCAAAAATACAGGGGTCAGTGGCTACGAGCAGTACTTC
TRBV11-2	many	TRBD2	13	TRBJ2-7	CASRPGGSYEQYF	TGTGCCAGCAGGCCGGGGGGTTCCTACGAGCAGTACTTC